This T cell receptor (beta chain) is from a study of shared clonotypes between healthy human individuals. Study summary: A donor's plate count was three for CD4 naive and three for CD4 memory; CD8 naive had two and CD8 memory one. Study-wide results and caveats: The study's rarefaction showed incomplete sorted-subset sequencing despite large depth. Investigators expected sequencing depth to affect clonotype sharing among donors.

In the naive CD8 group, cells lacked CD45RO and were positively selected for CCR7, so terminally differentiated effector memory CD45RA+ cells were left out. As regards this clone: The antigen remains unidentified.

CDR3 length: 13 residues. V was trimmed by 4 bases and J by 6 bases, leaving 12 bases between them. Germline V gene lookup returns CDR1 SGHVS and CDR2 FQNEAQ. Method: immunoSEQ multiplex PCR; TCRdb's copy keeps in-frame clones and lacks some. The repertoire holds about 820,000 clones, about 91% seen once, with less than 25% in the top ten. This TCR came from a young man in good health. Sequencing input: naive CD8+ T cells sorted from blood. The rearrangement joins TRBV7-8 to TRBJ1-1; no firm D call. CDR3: CASSSGPVAEAFF. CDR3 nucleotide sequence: TGTGCCAGCAGCTCGGGCCCAGTAGCTGAAGCTTTCTTT.